The entry that follows covers one T cell receptor (beta chain) sequence. Its target is not known. Trimming at V came to 5 bases and at J to 3 bases, leaving 6 bases not matched to a gene. Germline-derived CDR1 and CDR2 are SGHVS and FQNEAQ. The CDR3 sequence is 16 residues long. The sample comes from a study of CD8+CD57+ T cells in acquired aplastic anemia. The study's findings and limits: The CD8+ Simpson's diversity of patients and controls was not significantly different. Some 30 shared CD8+ CDR3s appeared highly expressed within patients' immunodominant clones.

CDR3 and TCR beta VDJ profiling relied on genomic DNA as the template. TCRdb reprocessed the reads via MiXCR and lists one record per CDR3 protein. The sample comprises some 150,000 distinct CDR3 sequences, 70% to 80% of which are singletons, and more than 35% rests with the top ten. Patients sequenced had flow cytometry evidence of CD8+CD57+ cell expansion. Among the patients, none had received any therapy at the time of blood sampling. The chain employs TRBV7-8 and TRBJ2-1; the match to TRBD2 covers 11 bases. Material: sorted CD4+, CD8+, or CD8+CD57+ T cells (not recorded which) from PBMCs. The sequence was obtained from a human donor with aplastic anemia. This chain's CDR3 is CASSISGGAIYNEQFF. The CDR3 region has the DNA TGTGCCAGCAGCATTAGCGGGGGGGCTATCTACAATGAGCAGTTCTTC. The full variable domain, with the rest looked up from reference TRBV7-8 and TRBJ2-1, is GAGVSQSPRYKVAKRGQDVALRCDPISGHVSLFWYQQALGQGPEFLTYFQNEAQLDKSGLPSDRFFAERPEGSVSTLKIQRTQQEDSAVYLCASSISGGAIYNEQFFGPGTRLTVL.